This TCR beta chain was identified during a study of blood T cell repertoires in COVID-19. As for the study in general: Both acute and convalescent COVID-19 samples were obtained from the United States, Italy and Spain.

Methods used by the authors: How many nucleated cells were present was estimated from reference gene primer amplification. The method was immunoSEQ multiplex PCR; TCRdb's version includes in-frame clones alone and lacks a portion of them. The V and J calls and clone size come from that table; D and trimming were worked out from the DNA. Of more than 300,000 clones in the sample, just under 90% were seen once. Patients of the Seattle cohort, enrolled during active infection, were followed longitudinally. The V gene's germline CDR1 is SGHNT and CDR2 YYREEE (reference sequence). The CDR3 sequence is 15 residues long. V shed 4 bases, J shed 5 bases, and the junction held 7 bases outside the gene matches.

Material: peripheral blood. The source is a woman aged 25 to 39 with COVID-19, enrolled during active disease. The chain combines TRBV5-4 with TRBJ2-5; 11 nucleotides align to TRBD1. The CDR3 sequence: CASSLGQGVLETQYF. The DNA for the CDR3 is TGTGCCAGCAGCCTGGGACAGGGGGTCCTGGAGACCCAGTACTTC.